Sequencing of this T cell receptor beta chain was carried out in a study of CD8 T cells in Susac syndrome. Of note for this clonotype: No antigen is known for it.

Germline assignment: CDR1 SGHDN and CDR2 FVKESK. This CDR3 is built from 15 residues. The V end lost 3 bases, the J end lost 1 base, and 13 bases lay between the germline ends. Random hexamers were used to reverse transcribe an amount of roughly 0.5 to 1 ug RNA. TCRdb called the immunoSEQ multiplex PCR reads again in MiXCR, with one record for every CDR3 protein. The sample holds about 190,000 distinct CDR3 sequences, around 95% seen once. General study results and limits: Susac CD8+ clonal expansion peaked in TEMRA cells and active patients.

The TCR originated in a human donor with Susac syndrome. The chain employs TRBV14 and TRBJ2-7; the D gene is possibly TRBD1 (5 bases). Sequenced sample: CD8+ T cells from PBMCs. In DNA, the CDR3 is TGTGCCAGCAGCCAGAAGGGGCTTGAGTCCTACGAGCAGTACTTC. This sequence encodes CASSQKGLESYEQYF.